This entry lists 5 T cell receptor beta chains sequenced from one sample in a study of cytomegalovirus exposure and HLA in healthy donors. A multiplex PCR was run with 60 Vbeta primers and 13 Jbeta primers. Produced via immunoSEQ multiplex PCR; TCRdb's table is partial and in-frame only. The profile covers roughly 200,000 clones, with approximately 85% appearing a single time and around 2.7% taken by the ten largest. The sequenced material came from PBMCs. All receptors come from a middle-aged woman in good health and CMV-seronegative.

The genes are TRBV7-9 and TRBJ2-2; 7 bases line up with TRBD1. This CDR3 has 14 amino acids. The germline V gene encodes CDR1 SEHNR and CDR2 FQNEAQ (reference sequence). V trimming: 5 bases; J trimming: 4 bases; junction bases outside the gene matches: 4. The CDR3 spells CASSGDRATGELFF. CDR3 DNA: TGTGCCAGCAGCGGTGACAGGGCCACCGGGGAGCTGTTTTTT. Full variable domain (outside the CDR3, taken from reference TRBV7-9 and TRBJ2-2): DTGVSQNPRHKITKRGQNVTFRCDPISEHNRLYWYRQTLGQGPEFLTYFQNEAQLEKSRLLSDRFSAERPKGSFSTLEIQRTEQGDSAMYLCASSGDRATGELFFGEGSRLTVL.

The rearrangement links TRBV7-9 to TRBJ1-1, with 7 bases aligning to TRBD1. The junction had 3 bases not matched to a gene; V was cut back by 5 bases and J by 0 bases. In germline, CDR1 is SEHNR, CDR2 FQNEAQ (reference sequence). This CDR3 is 14 amino acids long. This chain's CDR3 is CASSTTGMNTEAFF. In nucleotides, the CDR3 is TGTGCCAGCAGCACGACAGGGATGAACACTGAAGCTTTCTTT.

This chain's CDR3 is CASSRTRTQPNYEQYF. CDR3 bases: TGTGCCAGCAGTAGAACACGGACACAACCAAATTACGAGCAGTACTTC. The chain joins TRBV6-6 to TRBJ2-7; D may be TRBD1 (5 bases). V lost 5 bases, J lost 4 bases, and 21 bases lay in between. This CDR3 is built from 16 residues. Germline V gives CDR1 MNHNY, CDR2 SVGAGI (reference sequence).

This clone has only a few counts. The chain joins TRBV28 to TRBJ2-3; 11 nucleotides agree with TRBD2. The trim removed 5 bases at V and 0 bases at J, leaving 16 bases unmatched. The CDR3 sequence is 20 residues long. Germline V gene lookup returns CDR1 MDHEN and CDR2 SYDVKM. CDR3 loop: CASSPTLGSGRVSSTDTQYF. The CDR3 coding sequence is TGTGCCAGCAGTCCCACCTTGGGTAGCGGGAGGGTATCTAGCACAGATACGCAGTATTTT.

This clone was observed once. This same CDR3 is encoded by further DNA sequences in the sample. The chain has TRBV10-1 and TRBJ2-7; 8 nucleotides match TRBD1. V was clipped by 5 bases and J by 1 base; unmatched bases: 1. Germline V gene lookup returns CDR1 WNHNN and CDR2 SYGVQD (reference sequence). The CDR3 runs 13 residues. The CDR3 here is CASSRQGSYEQYF. DNA for the CDR3: TGCGCCAGCAGTAGACAGGGGTCCTACGAGCAGTACTTC.